These T cell receptor beta chains were read from a single sample in a study of identical twins. TCRdb used MiXCR to reprocess the 5' RACE reads, holding one entry per CDR3 protein. Among about 200,000 distinct CDR3 sequences listed, roughly 10% were seen once. Sequenced: memory T cells sorted from blood. The source is a man aged 50-60 years in good health. Both conserved end residues are part of each CDR3. Each record gives: V gene, D gene, J gene, clone size, CDR3 protein, CDR3 DNA. D genes are given only for firm matches. Where a row states a size, it is once, few, many or the class of an expanded clone; other rows omit it.

>TRBV20-1|TRBD2|TRBJ2-7|many
CSARGLAGVGYEQYF
TGCAGTGCTAGAGGGCTAGCGGGAGTTGGATACGAGCAGTACTTC
>TRBV20-1|-|TRBJ2-2|-
CSAKPPNTGELFF
TGCAGTGCCAAGCCCCCGAACACCGGGGAGCTGTTTTTT
>TRBV20-1|-|TRBJ2-2|few
CSAARTIPKNTGELFF
TGCAGTGCTGCGAGAACTATTCCCAAGAACACCGGGGAGCTGTTTTTT
>TRBV9|-|TRBJ2-7|few
CASSPGTEQYF
TGTGCCAGCAGCCCAGGGACCGAGCAGTACTTC
>TRBV12-3/TRBV12-4|-|TRBJ2-1|many
CASSLRRGNEQFF
TGTGCCAGCAGTTTGAGGAGGGGTAATGAGCAGTTCTTC
>TRBV20-1|-|TRBJ2-5|many
CSARGSSASSETQYF
TGCAGTGCTAGAGGGAGTTCTGCTAGTTCAGAGACCCAGTACTTC
>TRBV11-2|-|TRBJ2-2|many
CASSPPARTGELFF
TGTGCCAGCAGCCCCCCGGCGAGGACCGGGGAGCTGTTTTTT
>TRBV7-9|-|TRBJ1-5|few
CASSLGTRGNQPQHF
TGTGCCAGCAGCTTAGGGACAAGGGGCAATCAGCCCCAGCATTTT
>TRBV2|-|TRBJ2-5|few
CASSEARGWMGETQYF
TGTGCCAGCAGTGAAGCAAGAGGGTGGATGGGAGAGACCCAGTACTTC
>TRBV5-1|-|TRBJ1-1|many
CASSLESANTEAFF
TGCGCCAGCAGCTTGGAGTCGGCCAACACTGAAGCTTTCTTT
>TRBV6-1|-|TRBJ2-7|few
CASTKGPLLYEQYF
TGTGCCAGCACCAAAGGTCCTCTTCTCTACGAGCAGTACTTC
>TRBV5-1|-|TRBJ2-2|many
CASSLDTPDTGELFF
TGCGCCAGCAGCTTGGACACGCCCGACACCGGGGAGCTGTTTTTT
>TRBV7-9|TRBD1|TRBJ2-7|many
CASSWDRRQGEQYF
TGTGCCAGCAGCTGGGACAGGCGGCAAGGCGAGCAGTACTTC
>TRBV5-1|TRBD1|TRBJ2-1|-
CASSLVGGRGEQFF
TGCGCCAGCAGCTTGGTAGGGGGCAGGGGTGAGCAGTTCTTC
>TRBV27|-|TRBJ2-3|many
CASSWVGRGDTQYF
TGTGCCAGCTCCTGGGTGGGAAGGGGCGATACGCAGTATTTT
>TRBV9|-|TRBJ1-6|many
CASSVDRVDSPLHF
TGTGCCAGCAGCGTAGACAGGGTAGATTCACCCCTCCACTTT
>TRBV20-1|-|TRBJ1-2|-
CSAGGVPPGGYTF
TGCAGTGCCGGCGGGGTTCCACCAGGAGGCTACACCTTC
>TRBV7-2|TRBD2|TRBJ2-2|-
CASSVRLAWGELFF
TGTGCCAGCAGCGTAAGACTAGCATGGGGGGAGCTGTTTTTT
>TRBV19|TRBD1|TRBJ1-2|-
CASRDRVIANYGYTF
TGTGCCAGTCGGGACAGGGTGATAGCTAACTATGGCTACACCTTC
>TRBV27|-|TRBJ1-5|many
CASRTGTGGNQPQHF
TGTGCCAGCAGAACCGGGACGGGAGGAAATCAGCCCCAGCATTTT
>TRBV10-3|TRBD2|TRBJ2-3|-
CAISGSSGRATSTDTQYF
TGTGCCATCAGTGGGTCTAGCGGGAGGGCAACTAGCACAGATACGCAGTATTTT
>TRBV30|-|TRBJ2-1|many
CAWSVRRREQIKQFF
TGTGCCTGGAGTGTACGCCGACGGGAGCAAATAAAGCAGTTCTTC
>TRBV21-1|-|TRBJ2-1|many
CASSAHRDRAHNEQFF
TGTGCCAGCAGCGCCCACCGGGACAGGGCCCACAATGAGCAGTTCTTC
>TRBV7-2|-|TRBJ2-5|-
CASSRTLQETQYF
TGTGCCAGCAGCCGGACCCTTCAAGAGACCCAGTACTTC
>TRBV4-3|-|TRBJ1-5|-
CASSQDLVRTADGQPQHF
TGCGCCAGCAGCCAAGATCTAGTGCGGACAGCGGACGGACAGCCCCAGCATTTT
>TRBV15|-|TRBJ1-5|few
CATSKRQRPGGVQHF
TGTGCCACCAGCAAGCGACAGCGCCCTGGGGGGGTCCAGCATTTT
>TRBV28|-|TRBJ2-2|few
CASLGGANTGELFF
TGTGCCAGTTTAGGGGGAGCGAACACCGGGGAGCTGTTTTTT
>TRBV18|TRBD1|TRBJ2-5|-
CASSPGTGGYETQYF
TGTGCCAGCTCACCTGGGACAGGGGGCTATGAGACCCAGTACTTC
>TRBV15|-|TRBJ1-1|few
CATSARVNTEAFF
TGTGCCACCAGCGCAAGAGTGAACACTGAAGCTTTCTTT
>TRBV10-3|-|TRBJ2-7|many
CAISKRTLEGVNEQYF
TGTGCCATCAGTAAGAGGACCCTCGAAGGTGTCAACGAGCAGTACTTC
>TRBV24-1|TRBD2|TRBJ2-3|many
CATSGAGGPVDTQYF
TGTGCCACCAGTGGAGCGGGGGGGCCTGTAGATACGCAGTATTTT
>TRBV6-5|-|TRBJ1-2|few
CASSYSARRTGYTF
TGTGCCAGCAGTTACTCCGCCCGGAGGACGGGCTACACCTTC
>TRBV6-2/TRBV6-3|-|TRBJ2-7|-
CASGYNEQYF
TGTGCCAGCGGATACAACGAGCAGTACTTC
>TRBV6-1|-|TRBJ1-1|-
CASRVPGLNTEAFF
TGTGCCAGCAGGGTCCCAGGGTTGAACACTGAAGCTTTCTTT
>TRBV5-1|-|TRBJ2-5|-
CASRGHQETQYF
TGCGCCAGCAGGGGCCATCAAGAGACCCAGTACTTC
>TRBV24-1|TRBD1|TRBJ2-5|many
CATSETGTANQETQYF
TGTGCCACCAGTGAAACCGGGACAGCGAATCAAGAGACCCAGTACTTC